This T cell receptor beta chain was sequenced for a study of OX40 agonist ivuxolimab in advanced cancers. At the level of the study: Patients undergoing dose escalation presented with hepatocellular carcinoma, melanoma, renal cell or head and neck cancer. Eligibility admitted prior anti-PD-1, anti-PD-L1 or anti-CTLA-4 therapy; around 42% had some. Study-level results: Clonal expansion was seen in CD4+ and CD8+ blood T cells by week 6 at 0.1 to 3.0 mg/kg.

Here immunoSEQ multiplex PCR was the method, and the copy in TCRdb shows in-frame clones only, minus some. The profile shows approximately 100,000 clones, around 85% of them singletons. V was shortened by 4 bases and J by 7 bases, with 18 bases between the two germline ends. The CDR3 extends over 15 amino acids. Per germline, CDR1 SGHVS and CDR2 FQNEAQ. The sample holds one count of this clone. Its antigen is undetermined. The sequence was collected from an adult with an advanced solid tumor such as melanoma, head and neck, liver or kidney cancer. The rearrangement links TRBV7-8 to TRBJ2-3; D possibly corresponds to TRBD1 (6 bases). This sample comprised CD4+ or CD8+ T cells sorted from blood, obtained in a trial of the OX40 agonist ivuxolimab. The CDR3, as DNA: TGTGCCAGCAGCTCATTGTCAGGGGAGAGGAATACGCAGTATTTT. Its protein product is CASSSLSGERNTQYF.